This TCR beta chain derives from a study of blood T cells in healthy people across ages. The study, taken as a whole, reports: Strong correlation was found linking TCR beta diversity to naive T cell percentage.

The donors, healthy Caucasians from Russia, were aged roughly 6 to 100. Combining a sample-barcoded 5' primer with a J-beta primer mix, a second PCR ran for roughly 7 to 12 cycles. TCRdb reprocessed the 5' RACE reads with MiXCR, giving one entry per CDR3 protein. The sample has about 1.5 million distinct CDR3 sequences, less than 45% seen once; the top ten hold around 4%. Points on this clonotype: Antigen unknown.

The receptor's source is a woman under 30 in good health. The material sequenced was blood.

CDR3 sequence reads: CASSYPVHEQYF. Written as DNA, the CDR3 is TGTGCCAGCAGTTACCCAGTACACGAGCAGTACTTC. The chain links TRBV6-2 or TRBV6-3 to TRBJ2-7; D is undetermined. Germline assignment: CDR1 MNHEY and CDR2 SVGEGT. V dropped 2 bases and J dropped 5 bases, with 7 bases sitting between them. CDR3 length: 12 residues.